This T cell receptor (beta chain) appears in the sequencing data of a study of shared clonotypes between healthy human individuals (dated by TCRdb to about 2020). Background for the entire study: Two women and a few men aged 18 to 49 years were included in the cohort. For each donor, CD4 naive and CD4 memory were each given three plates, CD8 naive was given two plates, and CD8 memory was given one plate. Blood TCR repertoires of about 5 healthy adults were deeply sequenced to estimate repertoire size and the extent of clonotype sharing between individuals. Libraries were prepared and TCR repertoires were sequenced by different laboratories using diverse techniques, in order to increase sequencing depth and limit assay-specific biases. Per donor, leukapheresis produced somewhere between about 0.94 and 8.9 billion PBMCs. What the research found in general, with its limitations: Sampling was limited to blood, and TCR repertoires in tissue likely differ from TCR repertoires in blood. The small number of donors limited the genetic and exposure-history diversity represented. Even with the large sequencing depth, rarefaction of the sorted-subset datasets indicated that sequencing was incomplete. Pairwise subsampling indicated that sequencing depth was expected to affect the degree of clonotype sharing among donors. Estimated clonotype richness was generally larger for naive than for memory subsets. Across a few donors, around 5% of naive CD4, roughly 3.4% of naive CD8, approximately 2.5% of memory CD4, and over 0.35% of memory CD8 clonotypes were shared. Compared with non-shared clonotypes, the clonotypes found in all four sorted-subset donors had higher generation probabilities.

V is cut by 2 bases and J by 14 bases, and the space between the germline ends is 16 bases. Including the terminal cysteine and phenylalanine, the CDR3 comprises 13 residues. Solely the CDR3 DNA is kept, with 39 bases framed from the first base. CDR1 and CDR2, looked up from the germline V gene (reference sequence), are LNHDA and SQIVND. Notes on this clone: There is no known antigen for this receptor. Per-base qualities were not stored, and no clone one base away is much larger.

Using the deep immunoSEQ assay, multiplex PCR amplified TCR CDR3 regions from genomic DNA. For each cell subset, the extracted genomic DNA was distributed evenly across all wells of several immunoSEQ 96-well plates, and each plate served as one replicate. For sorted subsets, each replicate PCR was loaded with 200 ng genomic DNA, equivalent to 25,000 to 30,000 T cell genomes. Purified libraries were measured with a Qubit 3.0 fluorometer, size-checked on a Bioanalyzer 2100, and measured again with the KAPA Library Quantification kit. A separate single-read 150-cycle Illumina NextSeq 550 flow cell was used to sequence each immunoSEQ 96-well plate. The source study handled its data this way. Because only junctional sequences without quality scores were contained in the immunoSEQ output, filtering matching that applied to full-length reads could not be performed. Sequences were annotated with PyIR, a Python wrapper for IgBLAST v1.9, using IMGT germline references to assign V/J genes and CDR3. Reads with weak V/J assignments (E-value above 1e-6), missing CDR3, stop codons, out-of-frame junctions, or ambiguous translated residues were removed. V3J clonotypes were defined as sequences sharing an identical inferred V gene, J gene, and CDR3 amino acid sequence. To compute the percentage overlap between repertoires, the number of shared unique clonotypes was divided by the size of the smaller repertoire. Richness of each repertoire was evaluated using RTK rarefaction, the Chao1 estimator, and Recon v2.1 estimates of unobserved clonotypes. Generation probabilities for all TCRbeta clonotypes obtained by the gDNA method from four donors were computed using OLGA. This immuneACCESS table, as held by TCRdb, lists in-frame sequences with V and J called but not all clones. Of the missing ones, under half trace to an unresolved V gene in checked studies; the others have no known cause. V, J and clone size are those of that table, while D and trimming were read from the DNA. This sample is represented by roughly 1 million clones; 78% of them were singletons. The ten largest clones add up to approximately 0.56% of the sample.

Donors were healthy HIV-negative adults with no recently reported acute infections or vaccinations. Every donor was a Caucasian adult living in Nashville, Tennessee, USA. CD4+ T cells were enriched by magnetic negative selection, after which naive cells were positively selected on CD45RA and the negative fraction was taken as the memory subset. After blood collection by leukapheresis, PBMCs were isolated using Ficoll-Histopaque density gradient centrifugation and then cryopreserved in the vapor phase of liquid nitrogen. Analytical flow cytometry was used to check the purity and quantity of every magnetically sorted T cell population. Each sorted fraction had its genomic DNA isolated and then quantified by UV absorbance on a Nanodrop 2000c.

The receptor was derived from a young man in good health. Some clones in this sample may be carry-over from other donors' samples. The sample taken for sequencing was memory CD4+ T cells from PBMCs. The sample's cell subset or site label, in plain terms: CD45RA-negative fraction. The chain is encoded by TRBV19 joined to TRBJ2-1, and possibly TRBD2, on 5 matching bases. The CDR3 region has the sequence CASSITSGEEEFF. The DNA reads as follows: TGTGCCAGTAGTATAACATCTGGAGAGGAGGAGTTCTTC.